The source of this TCR beta chain is a study of identical twins. Regarding the study as a whole: Weaker excess twin sharing was observed in beta out-of-frame sequences. In cord blood, abundant beta clonotypes had fewer insertions; memory showed no trend.

With regard to this clonotype: What it recognizes is unknown.

A universal primer site arose from template switching, and cDNA bore unique molecular identifiers. TCRdb reprocessed the 5' RACE reads with MiXCR, giving one entry per CDR3 protein. The sample has 350,000 to 500,000 distinct CDR3 sequences; about 18% are singletons. V lost 4 bases, J lost 4 bases, and 6 bases stayed unmatched. The germline CDR1 and CDR2 sequences are SGHAT and FQNNGV. The CDR3 covers 14 residues. This receptor was identified in a man aged 50-60 years in good health. The sample was naive T cells sorted from blood. The V gene is TRBV11-2, the J gene TRBJ1-2; 7 nucleotides line up with TRBD1. CDR3 coding DNA: TGTGCCAGCAGCTCCGAGGGGGCAGGCTATGGCTACACCTTC. Translated, it gives CASSSEGAGYGYTF.